This T cell receptor (beta chain) was sequenced for a study of shared clonotypes between healthy human individuals (dated by TCRdb to between 2020 and 2021). With respect to the entire study: Three men and two women, aged 18 to 49 years, made up the cohort. For each donor, CD4 naive and CD4 memory were each run on three plates, CD8 naive on two plates, and CD8 memory on one plate. Blood TCR repertoires of roughly five healthy adults were deeply sequenced to estimate repertoire size and the extent of clonotype sharing between individuals. To increase sequencing depth and limit assay-specific biases, TCR repertoire library preparation and sequencing were carried out by different laboratories using diverse techniques. Leukapheresis yielded between about 0.85 and 9.5 billion PBMCs per donor.

The CDR1 and CDR2 encoded by the germline V gene (reference sequence) are MNHEY and SMNVEV. The CDR3, cysteine through phenylalanine, is 13 amino acids long. The sequence is cut down to CDR3 DNA, 39 bases in frame from base 1. V ends up 3 bases short and J 6 bases short, with an unmatched junction base count of 1. TCR CDR3 regions were amplified from genomic DNA by multiplex PCR using the deep immunoSEQ assay. Extracted genomic DNA from each cell subset was spread evenly across all wells of several immunoSEQ 96-well plates, with each plate serving as a replicate. For sorted subsets, around 200 ng genomic DNA, equal to tens of thousands of T cell genomes, was loaded into each replicate PCR. Purified libraries were measured with a Qubit 3.0 fluorometer, size-checked on a Bioanalyzer 2100, and measured again with the KAPA Library Quantification kit. A separate single-read 150-cycle Illumina NextSeq 550 flow cell was used to sequence each immunoSEQ 96-well plate. The original pipeline was this. Because the immunoSEQ output included only junctional sequences and no quality scores, the filtering could not be the same as the filtering used for full-length reads. Sequences were annotated with PyIR, a Python wrapper for IgBLAST v1.9, and V/J genes and CDR3 were assigned using IMGT germline references. Any read was removed if the V/J assignment was weak (E-value above 1e-6), the CDR3 was missing, or the read contained stop codons, out-of-frame junctions, or ambiguous translated residues. V3J clonotypes were defined as sequences sharing an identical inferred V gene, J gene, and CDR3 amino acid sequence. To compute the percentage overlap between repertoires, the number of shared unique clonotypes was divided by the size of the smaller repertoire. Three approaches were used to assess repertoire richness: RTK rarefaction, the Chao1 estimator, and Recon v2.1 estimates of unobserved clonotypes. Generation probabilities were computed with OLGA for all TCRbeta clonotypes obtained by the gDNA method from several donors. Sourced from immuneACCESS, this table was stored by TCRdb with only in-frame sequences that have V and J called. A share of the clones is absent; for the studies checked, an unresolved V gene accounts for under half, and the remainder has no known explanation. Clone size and the V and J calls come from that table; the DNA yielded D and trimming. The sample table contains approximately 500,000 clones; only one count was recorded for approximately 95% of them. The ten largest clones represent about 0.054% of the sample.

For this clone: Its antigen is unknown. Base qualities are missing; no much larger clone stands one base away.

The donors were healthy, HIV-negative adults with no recently reported acute infections or vaccinations. Every donor was a Caucasian adult residing in Nashville, Tennessee, USA. CD4+ T cells were enriched by magnetic negative selection, after which naive cells were positively selected on CD45RA and the negative fraction was taken as the memory subset. Blood was obtained by leukapheresis, after which PBMCs were separated by Ficoll-Histopaque density gradient centrifugation and cryopreserved in liquid nitrogen vapor phase. Purity and quantity of every magnetically sorted T cell population were checked by analytical flow cytometry. Genomic DNA was isolated from each sorted fraction and quantified by UV absorbance on a Nanodrop 2000c. Study-wide findings and limitations: Sampling was restricted to blood, and TCR repertoires in tissues likely differ from the TCR repertoires found in blood. Pairwise subsampling indicated that sequencing depth was expected to affect the degree of clonotype sharing among donors. Across a few donors, approximately 4.9% of naive CD4, 3% to 3.5% of naive CD8, 2.3% of memory CD4, and under 0.45% of memory CD8 clonotypes were shared. Estimated clonotype richness was generally larger for naive than for memory subsets. Clonotypes shared by all four sorted-subset donors showed higher generation probabilities than non-shared clonotypes. Rarefaction of sorted-subset datasets indicated incomplete sequencing despite the large sequencing depth. Because the study included a small number of donors, the genetic and exposure-history diversity represented was limited.

Sequencing input: naive CD4+ T cells sorted from blood. The sample's cell subset or site label is to be understood as: CD45RA+ positively selected. This receptor was identified in a woman under 40 in good health. The chain was built from TRBV27 and TRBJ2-2, with 7 junctional bases fitting TRBD1. The nucleotides are TGTGCCAGCAGTTTGAGGGGGCCCGGGGAGCTGTTTTTT. Its amino acids are CASSLRGPGELFF.